The following is a TCR beta chain sequence with its context. This clone's antigen is unknown. A far larger clone differs by one base, so this is likely a read error. The germline V gene specifies MGHDK as CDR1 and SYGVNS as CDR2. Reading from cysteine to phenylalanine, the CDR3 counts 15 amino acids. Just CDR3 DNA is preserved here, 45 bases in frame from base 1. Receptor amplification or capture employed the immunoSEQ multiplex PCR assay. What TCRdb holds here is the immuneACCESS table cut down to in-frame rearrangements. Part of the clones is not present; checked against another copy, under half of the missing clones reflect an unresolved V gene, and the others are unexplained. The sample table records tens of thousands of clones; 81% of these occur just once. The top ten clones comprise 4% to 4.5% of the sample. This record belongs to a study of T cells in narcolepsy (dated by TCRdb to 2017 to 2018). Regarding the study in general: Healthy control donors were enrolled in the study alongside patients who had narcolepsy type 1 or type 2 (NT1, NT2). Autoreactive T cells targeting hypocretin neuron self-antigens (hypocretin, TRIB2) were sought in narcolepsy patients, and TCR Vbeta sequencing was used to track clonotypes in blood and CSF.

The investigation overall reported the following: HCRT-specific and TRIB2-specific autoreactive clonotypes were highlighted in plots that compared CD4+ T cell clonotypes in CSF versus blood from the same patient. No sequences matching autoreactive T cell clones were contained in some blood memory CD4+ repertoires from patients and controls. Numbers of sequenced blood memory CD4+ clonotypes were comparable, averaging roughly 40,000 in patients and roughly 32,000 in controls. Autoreactive clonotypes were reported to be detected serially in the blood of the same patients and of different patients, but not in the blood of healthy controls.

For TCR Vbeta sequencing, memory CD4+ T cells were sorted ex vivo from the peripheral blood of both healthy controls and narcolepsy patients. This TCR was sampled from a human donor in good health. The chain uses TRBV25-1 and TRBJ2-7; 10 bases in between match TRBD1. Material: memory (CD45RA-) CD4+ T cells from blood. Read against the paper, the sample's cell subset or site label means: memory T cells sorted ex vivo from peripheral blood. CDR3 protein: CAISEGTGASYEQYF. The DNA sequence reads TGTGCCATCAGTGAAGGGACAGGGGCTTCCTACGAGCAGTACTTC.